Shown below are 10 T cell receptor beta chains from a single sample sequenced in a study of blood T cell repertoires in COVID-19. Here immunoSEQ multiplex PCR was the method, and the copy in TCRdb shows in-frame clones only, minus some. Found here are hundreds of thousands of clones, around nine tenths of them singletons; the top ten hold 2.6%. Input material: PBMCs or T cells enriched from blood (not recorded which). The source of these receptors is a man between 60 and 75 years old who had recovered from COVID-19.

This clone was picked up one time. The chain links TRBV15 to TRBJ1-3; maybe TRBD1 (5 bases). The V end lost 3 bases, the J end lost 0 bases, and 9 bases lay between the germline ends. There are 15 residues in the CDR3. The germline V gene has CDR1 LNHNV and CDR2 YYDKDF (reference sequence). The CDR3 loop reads CATSRIGASGNTIYF. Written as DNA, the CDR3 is TGTGCCACCAGCAGGATAGGGGCCTCTGGAAACACCATATATTTT.

This CDR3 reads CASSRTGTQPQHF. In DNA, the CDR3 is TGTGCCAGCAGCAGGACAGGTACCCAGCCCCAGCATTTT. The chain has TRBV6-5 and TRBJ1-5, with TRBD1 identical over 7 bases. CDR3 size: 13 residues. CDR1 and CDR2 from the germline V gene are MNHEY and SVGAGI. With V trimmed by 6 bases and J by 7 bases, 6 bases remained unmatched.

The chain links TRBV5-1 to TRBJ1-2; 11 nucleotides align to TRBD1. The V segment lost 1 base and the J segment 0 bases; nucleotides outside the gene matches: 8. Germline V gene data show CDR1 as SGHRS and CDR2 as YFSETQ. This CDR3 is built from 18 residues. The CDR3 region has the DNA TGCGCCAGCAGCTTGAGGACAGGGGGCAGGGGACCTAACTATGGCTACACCTTC. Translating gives CASSLRTGGRGPNYGYTF. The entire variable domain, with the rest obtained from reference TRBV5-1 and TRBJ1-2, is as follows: KAGVTQTPRYLIKTRGQQVTLSCSPISGHRSVSWYQQTPGQGLQFLFEYFSETQRNKGNFPGRFSGRQFSNSRSEMNVSTLELGDSALYLCASSLRTGGRGPNYGYTFGSGTRLTVV.

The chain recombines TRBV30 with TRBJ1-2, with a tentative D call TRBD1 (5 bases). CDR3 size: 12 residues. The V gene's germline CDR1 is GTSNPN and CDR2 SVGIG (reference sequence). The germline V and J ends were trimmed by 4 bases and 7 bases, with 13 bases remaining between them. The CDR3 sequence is CAWTGGGLGYTF. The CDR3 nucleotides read TGTGCCTGGACGGGGGGAGGGCTTGGCTACACCTTC.

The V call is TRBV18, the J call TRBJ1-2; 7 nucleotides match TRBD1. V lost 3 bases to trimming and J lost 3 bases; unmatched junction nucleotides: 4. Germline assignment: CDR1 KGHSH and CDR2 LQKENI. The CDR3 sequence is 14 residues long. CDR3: CASSPGQVDYGYTF. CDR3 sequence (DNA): TGTGCCAGCTCACCCGGACAGGTCGACTATGGCTACACCTTC.

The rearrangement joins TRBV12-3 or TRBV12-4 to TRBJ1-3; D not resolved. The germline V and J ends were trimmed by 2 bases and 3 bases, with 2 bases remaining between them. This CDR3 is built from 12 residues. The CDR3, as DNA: TGTGCCAGCAGTTTATATGGAAACACCATATATTTT. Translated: CASSLYGNTIYF.

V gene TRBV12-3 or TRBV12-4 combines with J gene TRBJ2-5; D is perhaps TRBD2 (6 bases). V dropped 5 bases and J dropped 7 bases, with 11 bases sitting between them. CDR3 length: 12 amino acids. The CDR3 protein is CASSSRRGTQYF. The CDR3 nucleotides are TGTGCCAGCAGTAGTCGGAGGGGGACCCAGTACTTC.

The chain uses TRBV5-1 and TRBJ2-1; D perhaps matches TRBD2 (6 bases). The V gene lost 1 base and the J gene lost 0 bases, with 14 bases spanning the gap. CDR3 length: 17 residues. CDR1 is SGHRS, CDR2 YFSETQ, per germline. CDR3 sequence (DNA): TGCGCCAGCAGCTTGAGGGCGGGGTCTAGCTCCTACAATGAGCAGTTCTTC. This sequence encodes CASSLRAGSSSYNEQFF.

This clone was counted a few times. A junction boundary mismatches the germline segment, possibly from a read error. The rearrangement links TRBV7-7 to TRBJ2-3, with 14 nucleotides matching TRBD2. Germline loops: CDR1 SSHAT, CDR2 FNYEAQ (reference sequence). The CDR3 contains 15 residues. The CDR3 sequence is CASSLGLAGADTQYF. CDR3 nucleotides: TGTGCTAGCAGCTTGGGACTAGCGGGAGCTGATACGCAGTATTTT.

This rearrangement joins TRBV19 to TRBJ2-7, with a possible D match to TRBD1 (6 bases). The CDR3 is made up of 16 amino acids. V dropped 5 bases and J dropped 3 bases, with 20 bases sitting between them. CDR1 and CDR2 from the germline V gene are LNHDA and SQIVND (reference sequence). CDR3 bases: TGTGCCAGTAGTGACAGGCCGAACGCCAATATCTACGAGCAGTACTTC. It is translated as CASSDRPNANIYEQYF.